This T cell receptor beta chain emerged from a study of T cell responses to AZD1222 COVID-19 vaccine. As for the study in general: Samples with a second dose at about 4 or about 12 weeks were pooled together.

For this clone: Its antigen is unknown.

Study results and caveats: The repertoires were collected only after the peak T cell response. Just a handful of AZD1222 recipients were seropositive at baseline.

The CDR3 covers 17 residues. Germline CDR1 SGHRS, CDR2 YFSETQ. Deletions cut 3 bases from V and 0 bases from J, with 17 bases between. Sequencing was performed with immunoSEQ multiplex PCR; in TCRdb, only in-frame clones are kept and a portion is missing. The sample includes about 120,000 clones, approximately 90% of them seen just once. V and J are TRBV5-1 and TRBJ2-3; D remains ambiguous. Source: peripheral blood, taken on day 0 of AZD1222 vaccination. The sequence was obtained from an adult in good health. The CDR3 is CASSSLGPTSSTDTQYF. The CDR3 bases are TGCGCCAGCAGCTCTCTCGGGCCCACATCTAGCACAGATACGCAGTATTTT.